Listed here are 7 T cell receptor beta chains from one sample, sequenced in a study of blood T cells in healthy people across ages. With a J-beta primer mix and a sample-barcoded 5' primer, a second PCR ran about 6 to 11 cycles. Via MiXCR, TCRdb re-called the 5' RACE reads, giving one row per CDR3 protein. Here the sample spans about 680,000 distinct CDR3 sequences, more than 40% being singletons. Input material: blood. These receptors all come from a woman aged 55-75 years in good health.

The chain combines TRBV28 with TRBJ1-2; D possibly corresponds to TRBD1 (6 bases). The CDR3 is 14 residues long. CDR1 and CDR2 (germline): MDHEN, SYDVKM. Between the trimmed V and J ends, which lost 6 bases and 5 bases, there was a span of 16 bases. CDR3 protein: CASRKTGTQYGYTF. CDR3 DNA sequence: TGTGCCAGCAGAAAAACAGGGACTCAGTATGGCTACACCTTC.

The genes are TRBV3-1 and TRBJ2-7; 7 bases fit TRBD2. Gene TRBJ2-5 matches the end of the DNA better, so the J call may be wrong. The CDR3 extends over 16 amino acids. In germline, CDR1 is LGHDT, CDR2 YNNKEL (reference sequence). The CDR3 DNA reads TGTGCCGCCAGTAAAGGCGGGGGTAGGCTAGAGGGGACCCAGTACTTC. Its protein is CAASKGGGRLEGTQYF.

This clonotype has only a few counts. One end of the junction fails to match germline, which may point to a read error. The rearrangement joins TRBV29-1 to TRBJ2-3, with TRBD1 matching 10 bases. This CDR3 has 15 residues. Germline CDR1 is SQVTM and CDR2 is ANQGSEA. In nucleotides, the CDR3 is TGCAGCACAAGGGGGGACAGGGGAGTCGCAGAAACGCAGTATTTT. Its translation is CSTRGDRGVAETQYF.

CDR3 coding DNA: TGTGCCAGCAGCTACGCCGGACAGGGGGTATCCTACGAGCAGTACTTC. Amino acids: CASSYAGQGVSYEQYF. The chain is built from TRBV5-5 and TRBJ2-7, with 10 bases matching TRBD1. V was pared by 3 bases and J by 1 base, with 7 bases of the junction left unmatched. The CDR3 has 16 amino acids. Germline CDR1 reads SGHKS; CDR2 reads YYEKEE (reference sequence).

Only one count was recorded for this clonotype. The chain joins TRBV20-1 to TRBJ2-1; the match to TRBD2 covers 10 bases. After removal of 2 bases from V and 9 bases from J, the junction contained 4 bases not matched to a gene. The CDR3 covers 13 residues. Germline CDR1 DFQATT, CDR2 SNEGSKA (reference sequence). The CDR3 sequence: CSARLAGVVEQFF. The CDR3 nucleotides read TGCAGTGCTAGACTAGCGGGAGTGGTTGAGCAGTTCTTC.

This sequence joins TRBV29-1 and TRBJ2-6; no clear D gene. V was cut by 7 bases and J by 0 bases, with 13 bases left in between. CDR3 length equals 15 residues. Looked up from germline, CDR1 is SQVTM and CDR2 is ANQGSEA. In DNA, the CDR3 is TGCAGCGCGAGTACCTTCAGCTCTGGGGCCAACGTCCTGACTTTC. Protein: CSASTFSSGANVLTF.

The gene calls are TRBV5-6 and TRBJ1-1, with D tentatively TRBD1 (6 bases). CDR3 size: 16 residues. Trimming removed 2 bases at V and 0 bases at J, with 14 bases between. CDR1 SGHDT and CDR2 YYEEEE come from the germline V gene. In nucleotides, the CDR3 is TGTGCCAGCAGCTTTAACAGGGAGCTCATGAACACTGAAGCTTTCTTT. Translated: CASSFNRELMNTEAFF.